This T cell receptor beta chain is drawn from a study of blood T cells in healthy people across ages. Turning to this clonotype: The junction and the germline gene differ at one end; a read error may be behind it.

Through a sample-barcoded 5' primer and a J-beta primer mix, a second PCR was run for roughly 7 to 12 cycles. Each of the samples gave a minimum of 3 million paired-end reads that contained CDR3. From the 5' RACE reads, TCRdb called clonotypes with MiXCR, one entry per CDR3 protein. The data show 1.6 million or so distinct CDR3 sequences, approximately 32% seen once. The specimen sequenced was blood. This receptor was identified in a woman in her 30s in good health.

The CDR3 sequence is CVSSLAPYHNEQFF. Here the CDR3 DNA reads TGTGTCAGCAGCTTAGCGCCCTACCACAATGAGCAGTTCTTC. The rearrangement links TRBV7-9 to TRBJ2-1, with D possibly matching TRBD2 (5 bases). Germline lookup yields CDR1 SEHNR and CDR2 FQNEAQ (reference sequence). The CDR3 covers 14 residues.